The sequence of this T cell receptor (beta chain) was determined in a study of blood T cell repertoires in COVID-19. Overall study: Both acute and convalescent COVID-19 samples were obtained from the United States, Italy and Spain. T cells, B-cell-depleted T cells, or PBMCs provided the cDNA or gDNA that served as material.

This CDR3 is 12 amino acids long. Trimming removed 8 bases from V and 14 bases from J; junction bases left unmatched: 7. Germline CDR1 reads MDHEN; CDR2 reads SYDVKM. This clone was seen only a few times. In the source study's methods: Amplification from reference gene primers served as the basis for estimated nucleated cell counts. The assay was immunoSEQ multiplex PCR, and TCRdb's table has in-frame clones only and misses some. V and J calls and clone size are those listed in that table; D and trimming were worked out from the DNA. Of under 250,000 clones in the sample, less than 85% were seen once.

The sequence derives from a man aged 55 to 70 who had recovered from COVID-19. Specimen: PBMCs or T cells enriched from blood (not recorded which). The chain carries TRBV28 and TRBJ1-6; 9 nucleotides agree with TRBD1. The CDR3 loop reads CASPWDREALHF. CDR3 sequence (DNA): TGTGCCAGCCCATGGGACAGGGAGGCCCTCCACTTT.